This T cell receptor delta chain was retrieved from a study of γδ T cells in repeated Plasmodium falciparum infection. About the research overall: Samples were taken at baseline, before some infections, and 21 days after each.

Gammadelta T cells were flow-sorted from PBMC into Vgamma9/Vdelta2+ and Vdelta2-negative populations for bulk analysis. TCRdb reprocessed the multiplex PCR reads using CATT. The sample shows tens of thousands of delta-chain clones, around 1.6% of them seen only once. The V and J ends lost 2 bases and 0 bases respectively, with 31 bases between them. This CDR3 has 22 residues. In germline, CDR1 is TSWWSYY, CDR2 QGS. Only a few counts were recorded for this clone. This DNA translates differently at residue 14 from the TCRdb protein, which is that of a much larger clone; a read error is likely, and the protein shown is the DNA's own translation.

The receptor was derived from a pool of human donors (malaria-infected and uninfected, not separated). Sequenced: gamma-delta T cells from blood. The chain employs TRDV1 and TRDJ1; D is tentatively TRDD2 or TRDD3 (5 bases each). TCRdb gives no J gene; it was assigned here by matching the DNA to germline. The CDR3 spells CALGETGFPPTRGVSYTDKLIF. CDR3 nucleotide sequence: TGTGCTCTTGGGGAAACCGGCTTCCCACCGACTAGGGGGGTTTCGTACACCGATAAACTCATCTTT.